Listed below are T cell receptor beta chains from one sample, sequenced in a study of healthy donors' naive CD4 and CD8 T cells. TCRdb reanalysed the reads using MiXCR and keeps one entry per CDR3 protein. The sample yields about 180,000 distinct CDR3 sequences, around 80% seen once. Sequenced: naive CD4+ and CD8+ T cells sorted from blood, pooled from several donors. Every receptor here comes from a pool of human donors in good health; the sample pools cells from several healthy donors. CDR3s include the opening cysteine and the closing phenylalanine or tryptophan. Size is stated for part of the rows, as once, few or many counts, or as a class when the clone is expanded.

NA,TRBV2,CASSEQGAGNQPQHF
NA,TRBV29-1,CSVEDPGTDPGETQYF
NA,TRBV29-1,CSVDFGLAATGELFF
NA,TRBV2,CASGPGLHSYNEQFF
NA,TRBV19,CASSIAGGMQETQYF
NA,TRBV24-1,CATSDPPGETQYF
NA,TRBV21-1,CASSKAGEGDRNQPQHF
NA,TRBV6-5,CASSYREGPSYEQYF
once,TRBV29-1,CSVGRTGLNTEAFF
NA,TRBV29-1,CSVVLAGGEQYF
NA,TRBV29-1,CSVRLRAGTDPSYEQYF
NA,TRBV29-1,CSVFGRYSGANVLTF
once,TRBV29-1,CSVALRLVTDTQYF
few,TRBV6-2/TRBV6-3,CASRTGTGINEQFF
NA,TRBV29-1,CSVEDPSLQVPSNEQFF
NA,TRBV27,CASIGRGRNNEQFF
NA,TRBV29-1,CSVGGLMNTEAFF
NA,TRBV4-1,CASSQVPGRAGFDQPQHF
NA,TRBV15,CATSRASPLDGYTF
NA,TRBV30,CAWSVGRDNDNEQFF
NA,TRBV29-1,CSAGRPMNTEAFF
NA,TRBV19,CASSISVNTGELFF
few,TRBV18,CASSPGQKTQYF
NA,TRBV5-4,CASTSGTQSSYEQYF
NA,TRBV19,CASSSGGQGWQPQHF
NA,TRBV5-5,CASSLSSLPAAETQYF
NA,TRBV19,CASKGRSGSTDTQYF
NA,TRBV4-2,CASSQTGLANQETQYF
NA,TRBV12-3/TRBV12-4,CASSLLAADTQYF
few,TRBV6-2/TRBV6-3,CASSLPTLYGYTF
NA,TRBV10-3,CAISAGDTEAFF
NA,TRBV27,CASSSGTGWHEQYF
NA,TRBV6-5,CASSYSGQIYGYTF
NA,TRBV29-1,CSALAGWEETQYF
NA,TRBV29-1,CSVRDREWNEQFF
once,TRBV6-2/TRBV6-3,CASSTGGAGNSYEQYF
NA,TRBV29-1,CSARGGVTGSEAFF
NA,TRBV7-4,CASSGLNTEAFF
NA,TRBV29-1,CSAGGSSYNEQFF